The 10 T cell receptor beta chains in this list originate from one sample, sequenced in a study of T-cell reconstitution after alpha-beta-depleted transplantation in children. Unique molecular identifiers were built into the TCRbeta library. MiXCR, run by TCRdb on the PCR reads, gives a single entry per CDR3 protein. This sample has 500,000 or so distinct CDR3 sequences, with 30% to 35% found just once. Sequenced here: PBMCs from the stem cell graft donor, sampled from the stem cell graft. Source of these receptors: a human donor who donated a stem cell graft to a child with aplastic anemia.

The chain couples TRBV20-1 to TRBJ2-1; no firm D call. The V end lost 2 bases, the J end lost 2 bases, and 7 bases lay between the germline ends. The CDR3 sequence is 13 residues long. Germline CDR1 is DFQATT and CDR2 is SNEGSKA (reference sequence). CDR3 DNA: TGCAGTGCTAGAAGGGCCGCCTACAATGAGCAGTTCTTC. As protein: CSARRAAYNEQFF.

The V and J genes are TRBV20-1 and TRBJ2-1, with TRBD2 matching 10 bases. The germline V gene encodes CDR1 DFQATT and CDR2 SNEGSKA (reference sequence). V trimming: 1 base; J trimming: 7 bases; junction bases outside the gene matches: 1. CDR3 length: 13 residues. In nucleotides, the CDR3 is TGCAGTGCTAGAGCGACTAGCGGGAATGAGCAGTTCTTC. Protein: CSARATSGNEQFF.

This sequence joins TRBV7-9 and TRBJ2-2, with D perhaps TRBD2 (5 bases). This CDR3 is built from 17 residues. Germline V gene data show CDR1 as SEHNR and CDR2 as FQNEAQ (reference sequence). V was pared by 4 bases and J by 2 bases, with 17 bases between. The CDR3 region has the DNA TGTGCCAGCAGCTCCGGGGTGAGCGCGCCTAACACCGGGGAGCTGTTTTTT. Translating it yields CASSSGVSAPNTGELFF.

This clonotype was observed a single time. V usage is TRBV11-2 and J usage is TRBJ1-2; a weak D match, TRBD1 (6 bases). Trimming pared 5 bases from V and 8 bases from J, leaving 15 bases between. The length of the CDR3 is 13 residues. CDR1 SGHAT and CDR2 FQNNGV come from the germline V gene. The DNA for the CDR3 is TGTGCCAGCAGCCTTAACAGGGCCAGAGGCTACACCTTC. Residues: CASSLNRARGYTF.

The chain joins TRBV3-1 to TRBJ1-2; TRBD1 is a possible D gene (5 bases). The CDR3 consists of 15 residues. Germline CDR1 is LGHDT and CDR2 is YNNKEL (reference sequence). Trimming cost V 1 base and J 2 bases, with 11 bases left between them. CDR3 nucleotide sequence: TGTGCCAGCAGCCAAGCCACAGGAAGAAACTATGGCTACACCTTC. This codes for CASSQATGRNYGYTF.

This chain uses TRBV1 with TRBJ2-1. TRBV1 is a known pseudogene. This CDR3 has 14 residues. The CDR3 region is CTSSQPGSYNEQFF. DNA for the CDR3: TGCACCAGCAGCCAACCTGGGTCCTACAATGAGCAGTTCTTC.

The V call is TRBV6-2 or TRBV6-3, the J call TRBJ1-4; maybe TRBD1 (6 bases). V lost 4 bases to trimming and J lost 0 bases, with 12 bases between them. This CDR3 contains 16 residues. The germline V gene has CDR1 MNHEY and CDR2 SVGEGT. The CDR3 DNA reads TGTGCCAGCAGTTTCGGCAGGGGAACAACTAATGAAAAACTGTTTTTT. It is translated as CASSFGRGTTNEKLFF.

This chain links TRBV10-3 with TRBJ1-2, with a weak D call TRBD1 (6 bases). There are 16 residues in the CDR3. Germline assignment: CDR1 ENHRY and CDR2 SYGVKD. Trimming took 0 bases from V and 5 from J, leaving 16 bases between them. CDR3 coding DNA: TGTGCCATCAGTGAGTCGCCAGGGGATTCGGAATATGGCTACACCTTC. Its protein product is CAISESPGDSEYGYTF.

This clonotype appeared many times. This chain links TRBV6-5 with TRBJ2-5; TRBD1 agrees at 9 bases. The germline CDR1 and CDR2 sequences are MNHEY and SVGAGI. The junction had 3 bases not matched to a gene; V was cut back by 5 bases and J by 5 bases. The CDR3 runs 13 residues. CDR3 nucleotides: TGTGCCAGCAGTCGGGACAGGGATGAGACCCAGTACTTC. It yields the protein CASSRDRDETQYF.

The CDR3 nucleotides read TGTGCCAGCAGTGAATATTACGGGAACTATGGCTACACCTTC. It is translated as CASSEYYGNYGYTF. The genes are TRBV25-1 and TRBJ1-2, with D uncertain. V was clipped by 0 bases and J by 2 bases, with 7 bases between them. The CDR3 is 14 residues long. CDR1 is MGHDK, CDR2 SYGVNS, per germline.